Below, one TCR beta chain is given with its context. The CDR3 covers 13 residues. Germline loops: CDR1 SGHDT, CDR2 YYEEEE. Deletions cut 2 bases from V and 1 base from J, with 6 bases between. Per the original methods: Reference gene primer amplification yielded estimated nucleated cell counts. Sequenced by immunoSEQ multiplex PCR; TCRdb stores in-frame clones only, minus some. V and J calls and clone size come straight from that table; D and trimming were deduced from the DNA. The sample lists some 100,000 clones, approximately 86% occurring once. This record comes from a study of blood T cell repertoires in COVID-19. Study as a whole: The study drew acute and convalescent COVID-19 samples from the United States, Italy and Spain. T cells, B-cell-depleted T cells, or PBMCs supplied cDNA or gDNA.

The chain recombines TRBV5-6 with TRBJ1-1; no clear D. This receptor was taken from a woman in her 70s with acute or convalescent COVID-19. The sequenced material came from peripheral blood. The CDR3 sequence is CASSFGWNTEAFF. Here the CDR3 DNA reads TGTGCCAGCAGCTTCGGGTGGAACACTGAAGCTTTCTTT.